This T cell receptor (beta chain) was captured by sequencing in a study of regulatory and conventional T cells in RAG deficiency. Genomic DNA came from blood conventional CD4+ T cells gated CD25-low CD127-high. In germline, CDR1 is MNHNY, CDR2 SVGAGI (reference sequence). V lost 4 bases and J lost 0, with 10 bases in between. The CDR3 length is 14 residues. Method: immunoSEQ multiplex PCR; TCRdb's copy keeps in-frame clones and lacks some. In the table there are approximately 21,000 clones, roughly 96% of which are singletons. These data also featured in a second study, about regulatory T cells. Turning to that study: Amplification used 52 TRBV primers and 13 TRBJ primers.

This clonotype originated in a human donor in good health. The sample taken for sequencing was CD25- CD4+ T cells sorted from blood. The genes are TRBV6-6 and TRBJ2-7; tentative D call: TRBD2 (5 bases). The CDR3 coding sequence is TGTGCCAGCAGTTCAAGGACTGGCTCCTACGAGCAGTACTTC. Translating it yields CASSSRTGSYEQYF.